The present T cell receptor (beta chain) was sequenced within a study of cytomegalovirus exposure and HLA in healthy donors. Measured with immunoSEQ multiplex PCR; TCRdb has only the in-frame clones, and not every one. The repertoire consists of nearly 110,000 clones, with 88% occurring once and the leading ten covering about 1.8%. V lost 6 bases and J 0 bases, leaving 6 bases between the germline ends. Per the germline V gene, CDR1 is MDHEN and CDR2 is SYDVKM. The CDR3 spans 12 residues. This sequence joins TRBV28 and TRBJ2-7; the D gene is possibly TRBD2 (5 bases). This TCR was sampled from a woman aged 18-30 years in good health and CMV-seropositive. Source material: PBMCs. DNA for the CDR3: TGTGCCAGCAGCCGGGACTCCTACGAGCAGTACTTC. It is translated as CASSRDSYEQYF.